This passage covers 23 T cell receptor beta chains from one sample sequenced in a study of beta chain features in type 1 diabetes. Whole-study results and caveats: There was a moderate but significant shortening of TCRB CDR3s in all four CD4+ subsets of Type 1 diabetes patients.

Every bit of the isolated RNA underwent reverse transcription, so sequencing read expressed TCRB transcripts. Sequencing used immunoSEQ multiplex PCR; TCRdb keeps in-frame clones, though not all of them. The sample shows 630,000 or so clones, more than 13% of them seen only once. These TCRs are of unknown antigen specificity. The specimen was naive CD4+ T cells from blood. The receptor source for this set is a man aged 18 to 35 with type 1 diabetes.

This clone was found a few times. This chain uses TRBV30 with TRBJ2-1, with D tentatively TRBD1 or TRBD2 (6 bases each). The germline V and J ends were trimmed by 3 bases and 4 bases, with 13 bases remaining between them. CDR1 is GTSNPN and CDR2 is SVGIG in the germline V gene (reference sequence). The CDR3 contains 14 residues. The CDR3 reads CAWRWRGFYNEQFF. The CDR3, as DNA: TGTGCCTGGAGGTGGAGGGGGTTTTACAATGAGCAGTTCTTC.

The rearrangement joins TRBV6-5 to TRBJ2-7, with 9 bases aligning to TRBD1. V trimming: 0 bases; J trimming: 6 bases; junction bases outside the gene matches: 6. The length of the CDR3 is 15 residues. CDR1 and CDR2 (germline): MNHEY, SVGAGI. This CDR3 is CASSYSLLTGGEQYF. In DNA, the CDR3 is TGTGCCAGCAGTTACTCACTGCTGACAGGGGGCGAGCAGTACTTC.

The rearrangement uses TRBV4-3 and TRBJ2-1; D not certain. V was pared by 0 bases and J by 8 bases, with 8 bases between. Germline V lookup: CDR1 LGHNA, CDR2 YSLEER. This CDR3 spans 13 amino acids. CDR3 amino acids: CASSQDIGDEQFF. The CDR3 bases are TGCGCCAGCAGCCAAGATATAGGCGATGAGCAGTTCTTC.

This clone was found a few times. This chain connects TRBV15 to TRBJ2-7; TRBD2 aligns across 7 bases. Trimming at V came to 5 bases and at J to 2 bases, leaving 6 bases not matched to a gene. CDR1 and CDR2 from the germline V gene are LNHNV and YYDKDF (reference sequence). The length of the CDR3 is 14 residues. CDR3 DNA sequence: TGTGCCACCAGCGCCCGGACTAGACCCTACGAGCAGTACTTC. It translates to CATSARTRPYEQYF.

This clone was counted between two and nine times. This chain joins TRBV5-1 and TRBJ2-5; 12 bases are a match to TRBD2. V gave up 4 bases and J gave up 4 bases; unmatched junction bases: 8. The CDR3 is 16 residues long. Germline-derived CDR1 and CDR2 are SGHRS and YFSETQ. This chain's CDR3 is CASSELAGGGGETQYF. The CDR3 coding sequence is TGCGCCAGCAGCGAACTAGCGGGAGGAGGAGGAGAGACCCAGTACTTC.

This clone was found a few times. This sequence joins TRBV28 and TRBJ1-5, with D possibly TRBD1 on 6 matching bases. The CDR3 has 12 residues. Germline loops: CDR1 MDHEN, CDR2 SYDVKM. V was pared by 8 bases and J by 11 bases, with 16 bases between. CDR3: CASETTGQSQHF. Here the CDR3 DNA reads TGTGCCAGCGAAACAACGGGACAATCCCAGCATTTT. The full variable domain, with the rest looked up from reference TRBV28 and TRBJ1-5, is DVKVTQSSRYLVKRTGEKVFLECVQDMDHENMFWYRQDPGLGLRLIYFSYDVKMKEKGDIPEGYSVSREKKERFSLILESASTNQTSMYLCASETTGQSQHFGDGTRLSIL.

This clone turned up a few times. The chain carries TRBV9 and TRBJ2-6, with D unclear. Germline loops: CDR1 SGDLS, CDR2 YYNGEE. The CDR3 is 13 amino acids. V was cut by 5 bases and J by 0 bases, with 3 bases left in between. CDR3 residues: CASRYSGANVLTF. The DNA for the CDR3 is TGTGCCAGCAGGTACTCTGGGGCCAACGTCCTGACTTTC.

V and J are TRBV6-1 and TRBJ2-1; D is perhaps TRBD2 (5 bases). The ends were cut back, 6 bases at V and 4 bases at J, with 10 bases in the middle. CDR3 size: 13 residues. The germline gives CDR1 MNHNS, CDR2 SASEGT. CDR3 sequence: CASRSGGYNEQFF. The CDR3 nucleotides are TGTGCCAGCAGGAGCGGCGGTTACAATGAGCAGTTCTTC.

The rearrangement uses TRBV10-3 and TRBJ2-1, with 13 bases fitting TRBD2. This CDR3 is 16 amino acids long. Germline V gene sequence: CDR1 ENHRY, CDR2 SYGVKD. V shed 6 bases and J 5 bases; nucleotides not matched to a gene: 7. The CDR3 loop reads CAIRQTSGGPNNEQFF. DNA of the CDR3: TGTGCCATCAGACAGACTAGCGGGGGGCCCAACAATGAGCAGTTCTTC.

This sequence joins TRBV13 and TRBJ2-3, with D unclear. Germline loops: CDR1 PRHDT, CDR2 FYEKMQ (reference sequence). This CDR3 comprises 11 residues. Deletions cut 5 bases from V and 4 bases from J, with 4 bases between. CDR3 nucleotide sequence: TGTGCCAGCAGCCTCGCAGATACGCAGTATTTT. Translation gives CASSLADTQYF.

The V call is TRBV5-4, the J call TRBJ1-5; a possible D gene is TRBD1 (6 bases). V lost 0 bases to trimming and J lost 8 bases, with 12 bases between them. This CDR3 region has 14 residues. The V gene's germline CDR1 is SGHNT and CDR2 YYREEE (reference sequence). The chain's CDR3 is CASSLAGGQEPQHF. In DNA, the CDR3 is TGTGCCAGCAGCTTGGCGGGGGGCCAAGAGCCCCAGCATTTT.

The chain is built from TRBV7-2 and TRBJ2-5; D is unclear. Germline V CDR1 and CDR2: SGHTA, FQGNSA. V shed 3 bases and J shed 5 bases, with 10 bases lying between them. The length of the CDR3 is 13 residues. The CDR3 region has the DNA TGTGCCAGCAGCTTGACGGGTCCTGAGACCCAGTACTTC. Amino acids: CASSLTGPETQYF.

This clone was found a few times. This chain uses TRBV4-1 with TRBJ2-7; either TRBD1 or TRBD2 may supply D (6 bases each). The CDR3 length is 16 residues. The V end was cut by 0 bases, the J end by 4 bases, with 16 bases between. From germline, CDR1 is MGHRA and CDR2 YSYEKL. CDR3 region: CASSQEGFGGGYEQYF. The CDR3 nucleotides read TGCGCCAGCAGCCAAGAAGGCTTCGGGGGCGGGTACGAGCAGTACTTC.

This clone was seen a few times. The chain uses TRBV30 and TRBJ1-2; a weak D match, TRBD1 (6 bases). CDR3 size: 13 residues. Germline-derived CDR1 and CDR2 are GTSNPN and SVGIG (reference sequence). V lost 2 bases to trimming and J lost 7 bases, with 14 bases between them. The CDR3 DNA reads as TGTGCCTGGAGTTCCAACAGGGTCTCTGGCTACACCTTC. This gives the protein CAWSSNRVSGYTF. Looking up the rest from reference TRBV30 and TRBJ1-2 gives the full variable domain: SQTIHQWPATLVQPVGSPLSLECTVEGTSNPNLYWYRQAAGRGLQLLFYSVGIGQISSEVPQNLSASRPQDRQFILSSKKLLLSDSGFYLCAWSSNRVSGYTFGSGTRLTVV.

The V call is TRBV5-1, the J call TRBJ1-5; 7 nucleotides line up with TRBD1. Trimming cost V 4 bases and J 7 bases; bases outside gene matches: 8. CDR3 length: 14 amino acids. Per germline, CDR1 SGHRS and CDR2 YFSETQ. DNA of the CDR3: TGCGCCAGCAGCCTGACAGGGTTGGAACAGCCCCAGCATTTT. Translated, it gives CASSLTGLEQPQHF.

V usage is TRBV4-2 and J usage is TRBJ2-3, with a tentative D call TRBD2 (6 bases). Germline CDR1 and CDR2: LGHNA and YNFKEQ. This CDR3 region has 16 residues. The V end was cut by 3 bases, the J end by 0 bases, with 13 bases between. The DNA for the CDR3 is TGTGCCAGCAGCCAGGCTTCCGGGACTAGCACAGATACGCAGTATTTT. Translated, it gives CASSQASGTSTDTQYF.

V and J are TRBV5-1 and TRBJ2-5, with 8 nucleotides matching TRBD2. With 5 bases clipped from V and 4 bases from J, the junction kept 16 bases outside the gene matches. The CDR3 runs 17 residues. CDR1 and CDR2 from the germline V gene are SGHRS and YFSETQ. The CDR3 sequence is CASSPISGSGGGETQYF. The DNA for the CDR3 is TGCGCCAGCAGTCCCATCAGCGGGAGTGGAGGAGGAGAGACCCAGTACTTC.

This clone has just a few counts. The V and J genes are TRBV7-2 and TRBJ1-5, with D perhaps TRBD1 (5 bases). The CDR3 has 15 amino acids. Per germline, CDR1 SGHTA and CDR2 FQGNSA. The germline V and J ends were trimmed by 1 base and 6 bases, with 13 bases remaining between them. This CDR3 reads CASSLGGRGTQPQHF. The CDR3 coding sequence is TGTGCCAGCAGCTTAGGCGGTCGGGGGACTCAGCCCCAGCATTTT.

This clone was counted between two and nine times. This chain links TRBV7-2 with TRBJ2-5, with D possibly being TRBD2 (7 bases). CDR1 is SGHTA, CDR2 FQGNSA, per germline. Trimming cost V 1 base and J 4 bases, with 16 bases left between them. The CDR3 totals 16 residues. The CDR3 DNA reads as TGTGCCAGCAGCTTAGAGATTGGGGGGGGCCGAGAGACCCAGTACTTC. Its protein is CASSLEIGGGRETQYF.

V usage is TRBV19 and J usage is TRBJ2-1; D possibly corresponds to TRBD1 (5 bases). Trimming took 3 bases from V and 6 from J, leaving 24 bases between them. Germline CDR1 is LNHDA and CDR2 is SQIVND (reference sequence). The CDR3 is made up of 18 amino acids. CDR3 amino acids: CASSIGPMTVTSSNEQFF. CDR3 nucleotide sequence: TGTGCCAGTAGTATCGGCCCCATGACAGTTACCAGCAGCAATGAGCAGTTCTTC.

This clone occurred a few times. The rearrangement links TRBV7-9 to TRBJ2-7; the D call may be TRBD1 or TRBD2 (6 bases each). CDR1 and CDR2 (germline): SEHNR, FQNEAQ (reference sequence). The V and J ends lost 1 base and 2 bases respectively, with 9 bases between them. The CDR3 is 14 residues long. DNA for the CDR3: TGTGCCAGCAGCTTAGACAGGGAGGCCTACGAGCAGTACTTC. It yields the protein CASSLDREAYEQYF.

This chain joins TRBV14 and TRBJ2-7, with D tentatively TRBD1 or TRBD2 (6 bases each). Germline V gene lookup returns CDR1 SGHDN and CDR2 FVKESK. Trimming shortened V by 6 bases and J by 5 bases, and 14 bases separated the two germline ends. This CDR3 is 13 amino acids long. Here the CDR3 reads CASRLTGANEQYF. The CDR3 DNA reads as TGTGCCAGCAGGCTTACGGGGGCGAACGAGCAGTACTTC. The full variable domain, rest sourced from reference TRBV14 and TRBJ2-7, is EAGVTQFPSHSVIEKGQTVTLRCDPISGHDNLYWYRRVMGKEIKFLLHFVKESKQDESGMPNNRFLAERTGGTYSTLKVQPAELEDSGVYFCASRLTGANEQYFGPGTRLTVT.

With respect to this clone: This specimen includes other DNA sequences encoding the same CDR3. The V and J genes are TRBV5-4 and TRBJ2-7; 10 nucleotides align to TRBD2. Germline assignment: CDR1 SGHNT and CDR2 YYREEE (reference sequence). The CDR3 has 14 residues. V shed 5 bases and J 2 bases; nucleotides not matched to a gene: 4. DNA for the CDR3: TGTGCCAGCAGTTTAGCGGGAGGAACCTACGAGCAGTACTTC. Protein: CASSLAGGTYEQYF.